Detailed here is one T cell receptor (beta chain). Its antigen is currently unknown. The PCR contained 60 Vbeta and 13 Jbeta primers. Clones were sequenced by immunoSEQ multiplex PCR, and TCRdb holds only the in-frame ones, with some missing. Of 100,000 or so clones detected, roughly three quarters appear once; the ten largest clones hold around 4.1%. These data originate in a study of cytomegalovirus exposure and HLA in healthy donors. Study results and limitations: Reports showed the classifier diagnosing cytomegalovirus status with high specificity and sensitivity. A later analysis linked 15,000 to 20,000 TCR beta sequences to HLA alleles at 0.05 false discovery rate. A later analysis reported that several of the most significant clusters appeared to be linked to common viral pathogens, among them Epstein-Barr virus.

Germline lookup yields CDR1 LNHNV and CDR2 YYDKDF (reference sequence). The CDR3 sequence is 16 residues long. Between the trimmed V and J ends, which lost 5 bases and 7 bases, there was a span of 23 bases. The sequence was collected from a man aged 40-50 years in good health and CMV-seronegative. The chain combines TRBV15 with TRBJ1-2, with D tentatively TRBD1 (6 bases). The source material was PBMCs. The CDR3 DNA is TGTGCCACCAGCCCCCGCAGAACTACAGGGAGGGCTGGCTACACCTTC. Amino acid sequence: CATSPRRTTGRAGYTF. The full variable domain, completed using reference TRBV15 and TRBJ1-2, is DAMVIQNPRYQVTQFGKPVTLSCSQTLNHNVMYWYQQKSSQAPKLLFHYYDKDFNNEADTPDNFQSRRPNTSFCFLDIRSPGLGDTAMYLCATSPRRTTGRAGYTFGSGTRLTVV.